Presented here are 30 T cell receptor beta chains from one specimen sequenced in a study of cytomegalovirus exposure and HLA in healthy donors (TCRdb year 2017). Receptor amplification or capture employed the immunoSEQ multiplex PCR assay. A mixture of 60 forward primers for TCR Vbeta segments and 13 reverse primers for TCR Jbeta segments was used in the multiplex PCR. Entries here come from immuneACCESS through TCRdb and include only in-frame sequences with V and J called. Some clones fail to appear in such tables; in the studies checked, an unresolved V gene covers under half of the shortfall, and the cause of the remainder is unknown. Here the sample has 60,000 to 70,000 clones; about 80% occur a single time. The ten largest clones add up to approximately 7.6% of the sample. The sample taken for sequencing was PBMCs. Receptors originate from a man aged 55 to 70 in good health and CMV-seropositive.

The chain combines TRBV4-2 with TRBJ1-5; the match to TRBD1 covers 12 bases. Germline-derived CDR1 and CDR2 are LGHNA and YNFKEQ. Trimming took 2 bases from V and 11 from J; bases not matched to a gene: 7. The CDR3 spans 15 residues. This CDR3 is CASSQPGTGGEAQHF. The DNA of the CDR3 is TGTGCCAGCAGCCAACCCGGGACAGGGGGCGAGGCCCAGCATTTT.

This sequence joins TRBV11-3 and TRBJ2-2; 7 nucleotides line up with TRBD1. J gave up 5 bases and V 4 bases, and 1 base lay outside the gene matches. The CDR3 runs 13 residues. In germline, CDR1 is SGHNT, CDR2 YENEEA. The CDR3 region is CASSSGQTGELFF. CDR3 in DNA: TGTGCCAGCAGCTCGGGACAGACCGGGGAGCTGTTTTTT.

This clone has just one count. The J gene is TRBJ2-7, the V gene TRBV7-9; TRBD2 agrees at 8 bases. V lost 5 bases, J lost 4 bases, and 10 bases stayed unmatched. This CDR3 comprises 15 residues. Germline V gene sequence: CDR1 SEHNR, CDR2 FQNEAQ (reference sequence). The CDR3 DNA sequence: TGTGCCAGCAGCCTTTTGGGACTAGGAATTTACGAGCAGTACTTC. Its protein is CASSLLGLGIYEQYF.

This clone came up a few times. The chain joins TRBV10-3 to TRBJ1-6; D is undetermined. This CDR3 comprises 14 residues. Trimming cost V 2 bases and J 6 bases, with 8 bases left between them. CDR1 is ENHRY and CDR2 is SYGVKD in the germline V gene. Here the CDR3 reads CAISETNSNSPLHF. The CDR3 nucleotides are TGTGCCATCAGTGAGACGAACAGTAATTCACCCCTCCACTTT.

Here the CDR3 reads CASSLVLTDRNYGYTF. For the CDR3, the DNA is TGTGCCAGCAGCTTAGTTCTTACGGACAGAAACTATGGCTACACCTTC. This chain connects TRBV7-9 to TRBJ1-2; D perhaps matches TRBD1 (6 bases). V was pared by 1 base and J by 2 bases, with 14 bases between. This CDR3 comprises 16 residues. The germline gives CDR1 SEHNR, CDR2 FQNEAQ (reference sequence).

This clone was detected only a few times. J is TRBJ1-4 and V is TRBV4-1; TRBD1 is a possible D gene (5 bases). CDR3 size: 14 residues. Germline-derived CDR1 and CDR2 are MGHRA and YSYEKL. Deletions cut 0 bases from V and 10 bases from J, with 12 bases between. The CDR3 protein is CASSQDEERGKLFF. The CDR3 bases are TGCGCCAGCAGCCAAGATGAGGAAAGGGGAAAACTGTTTTTT.

V usage is TRBV5-1 and J usage is TRBJ1-6, with 7 bases aligning to TRBD1. From germline, CDR1 is SGHRS and CDR2 YFSETQ. The junction had 14 bases not matched to a gene; V was cut back by 0 bases and J by 8 bases. The CDR3 is 18 amino acids. The CDR3 nucleotides are TGCGCCAGCAGCTTGGGGTTATGGACAGGCGCATCCTATTCACCCCTCCACTTT. Residues: CASSLGLWTGASYSPLHF.

This sequence joins TRBV5-4 and TRBJ2-3; perhaps TRBD2 as D (5 bases). The CDR3 has 13 residues. V shed 6 bases and J shed 3 bases, with 11 bases lying between them. CDR1 is SGHNT, CDR2 YYREEE, per germline (reference sequence). Here the CDR3 reads CASNLGETDTQYF. In DNA form, the CDR3 reads TGTGCCAGCAACCTTGGGGAGACAGATACGCAGTATTTT.

The gene calls are TRBV4-2 and TRBJ2-1, with D unresolved. The germline CDR1 and CDR2 sequences are LGHNA and YNFKEQ. V was trimmed by 0 bases and J by 9 bases, leaving 9 bases between them. The CDR3 is 13 residues long. The CDR3 sequence is CASSQERSAEQFF. As DNA, the CDR3 is TGTGCCAGCAGCCAAGAAAGGAGTGCTGAGCAGTTCTTC.

The chain is built from TRBV6-5 and TRBJ2-7; 10 bases align to TRBD1. The CDR3 length is 15 residues. Germline lookup yields CDR1 MNHEY and CDR2 SVGAGI. J was trimmed by 6 bases and V by 0 bases; bases with no gene match: 5. CDR3 residues: CASSYSGTGVTEQYF. Here the CDR3 DNA reads TGTGCCAGCAGTTACTCCGGGACAGGGGTTACCGAGCAGTACTTC.

This clone was observed a few times. The chain recombines TRBV11-1 with TRBJ2-7; 9 positions match TRBD2. J lost 6 bases, V lost 3 bases, and 6 bases had no gene match. The CDR3 spans 14 residues. Germline V gene sequence: CDR1 SGHAT, CDR2 FQDESV (reference sequence). CDR3 region: CASSFSGSQSEQYF. CDR3 coding DNA: TGTGCCAGCAGCTTTAGCGGGAGTCAGAGCGAGCAGTACTTC.

The chain employs TRBV6-5 and TRBJ2-7; TRBD2 is a possible D gene (5 bases). Germline CDR1 and CDR2: MNHEY and SVGAGI. Deletions cut 0 bases from V and 2 bases from J, with 11 bases between. CDR3 length: 15 residues. In DNA form, the CDR3 reads TGTGCCAGCAGTTACTCGAGACTACAAGCCTACGAGCAGTACTTC. This translates into CASSYSRLQAYEQYF.

The V and J genes are TRBV27 and TRBJ1-5; a weak D match, TRBD1 (5 bases). Germline CDR1 is MNHEY and CDR2 is SMNVEV (reference sequence). The V end lost 2 bases, the J end lost 7 bases, and 12 bases lay between the germline ends. CDR3 length: 14 residues. In DNA form, the CDR3 reads TGTGCCAGCAGTTTAGGCCCAGGGAAACAGCCCCAGCATTTT. This translates into CASSLGPGKQPQHF.

The J gene is TRBJ2-1, the V gene TRBV10-1; 8 bases fit TRBD2. Germline CDR1 WNHNN, CDR2 SYGVQD (reference sequence). This CDR3 is built from 17 residues. Trimming at V came to 8 bases and at J to 2 bases, leaving 14 bases not matched to a gene. CDR3 sequence (DNA): TGCGCCAGCTCATCCAGCGGGAGAGGGGGGACCTACAATGAGCAGTTCTTC. Translated: CASSSSGRGGTYNEQFF.

This chain links TRBV2 with TRBJ1-5; a possible D gene is TRBD1 (6 bases). Germline V gene sequence: CDR1 SNHLY, CDR2 FYNNEI. Trimming cost V 6 bases and J 7 bases, with 16 bases left between them. The CDR3 is made up of 14 amino acids. CDR3 sequence (DNA): TGTGCCAGCAGACGAGAGGGGGGGAGGCAGCCCCAGCATTTT. Amino acids: CASRREGGRQPQHF.

CDR3 coding DNA: TGTGCCAGCAGCAAGGAGGGCGGCAATCAGCCCCAGCATTTT. Residues: CASSKEGGNQPQHF. The gene calls are TRBV7-6 and TRBJ1-5; no clear D gene. This CDR3 spans 14 amino acids. V gave up 5 bases and J gave up 2 bases, with 10 bases separating them. CDR1 is SGHVS, CDR2 FNYEAQ, per germline.

The J gene is TRBJ1-4, the V gene TRBV5-1; 8 nucleotides line up with TRBD1. The CDR3 is 16 amino acids. Germline V gene lookup returns CDR1 SGHRS and CDR2 YFSETQ. Trimming at V came to 4 bases and at J to 1 base, leaving 6 bases not matched to a gene. The CDR3 nucleotides read TGCGCCAGCAGCACGTCCGACAGGGGAACTAATGAAAAACTGTTTTTT. Protein product: CASSTSDRGTNEKLFF.

The chain recombines TRBV4-2 with TRBJ2-3; TRBD2 agrees at 9 bases. Trimming took 1 base from V and 5 from J; bases not matched to a gene: 7. Germline values: CDR1 LGHNA, CDR2 YNFKEQ. This CDR3 spans 16 amino acids. Here the CDR3 reads CASSQGGRGGRDTQYF. For the CDR3, the DNA is TGTGCCAGCAGCCAAGGTGGGCGGGGGGGCCGAGATACGCAGTATTTT.

This clone has just a few counts. The gene calls are TRBV7-2 and TRBJ1-1; D gene uncertain. This CDR3 contains 15 residues. Germline CDR1 SGHTA, CDR2 FQGNSA. Trimming shortened V by 4 bases and J by 0 bases, and 12 bases separated the two germline ends. The CDR3 bases are TGTGCCAGCAGCTCTCGGAGAACGGTGAACACTGAAGCTTTCTTT. Its protein is CASSSRRTVNTEAFF. Using reference TRBV7-2 and TRBJ1-1 for the parts outside the CDR3, the full variable domain is GAGVSQSPSNKVTEKGKDVELRCDPISGHTALYWYRQSLGQGLEFLIYFQGNSAPDKSGLPSDRFSAERTGGSVSTLTIQRTQQEDSAVYLCASSSRRTVNTEAFFGQGTRLTVV.

The chain links TRBV27 to TRBJ2-1, with 13 positions matching TRBD2. The CDR3 runs to 14 residues. Germline CDR1 MNHEY, CDR2 SMNVEV (reference sequence). The V and J ends lost 8 bases and 5 bases, in that order; junction bases with no gene match: 3. CDR3 sequence (DNA): TGTGCCAGCCGACTAGCGGGAGGAAACAATGAGCAGTTCTTC. This encodes CASRLAGGNNEQFF.

The V gene is TRBV5-4, the J gene TRBJ2-7; the D gene is possibly TRBD1 (5 bases). Germline-derived CDR1 and CDR2 are SGHNT and YYREEE (reference sequence). The V gene lost 5 bases and the J gene lost 5 bases, with 11 bases spanning the gap. This CDR3 contains 12 residues. The CDR3 DNA sequence: TGTGCCAGCAGAACCCAGGGAAACGAGCAGTACTTC. It translates to CASRTQGNEQYF.

The rearrangement links TRBV4-1 to TRBJ2-1, with D perhaps matching TRBD2 (5 bases). The CDR3 length is 16 residues. V lost 0 bases to trimming and J lost 7 bases, with 16 bases between them. Looked up from germline, CDR1 is MGHRA and CDR2 is YSYEKL. In DNA, the CDR3 is TGCGCCAGCAGCCAAGATTCTTCTAGGAGACTAAATGAGCAGTTCTTC. This gives the protein CASSQDSSRRLNEQFF.

The chain uses TRBV6-5 and TRBJ2-3; possibly TRBD2 for D (5 bases). The V gene lost 0 bases and the J gene lost 2 bases, with 12 bases spanning the gap. The germline V gene has CDR1 MNHEY and CDR2 SVGAGI. The CDR3 has 16 residues. The CDR3 sequence: CASSYSIGEFTDTQYF. CDR3 nucleotides: TGTGCCAGCAGTTACTCGATTGGGGAGTTCACAGATACGCAGTATTTT.

CDR3 bases: TGTGCCACCAGCAGACCTAGAGGGGGAGAGTATGGCTACACCTTC. Translating it yields CATSRPRGGEYGYTF. This chain connects TRBV15 to TRBJ1-2, with D perhaps TRBD1 (6 bases). V dropped 2 bases and J dropped 5 bases, with 15 bases sitting between them. The CDR3 covers 15 residues. Looked up from germline, CDR1 is LNHNV and CDR2 is YYDKDF (reference sequence). The entire variable domain, with the rest obtained from reference TRBV15 and TRBJ1-2, is as follows: DAMVIQNPRYQVTQFGKPVTLSCSQTLNHNVMYWYQQKSSQAPKLLFHYYDKDFNNEADTPDNFQSRRPNTSFCFLDIRSPGLGDTAMYLCATSRPRGGEYGYTFGSGTRLTVV.

This clone came up a few times. The J gene is TRBJ2-7, the V gene TRBV7-9; TRBD2 might be the D (6 bases). The V gene lost 5 bases and the J gene lost 4 bases, with 9 bases spanning the gap. This CDR3 is built from 12 residues. Germline V CDR1 and CDR2: SEHNR, FQNEAQ (reference sequence). The DNA for the CDR3 is TGTGCCAGCAGCCCCGGGACTTACGAGCAGTACTTC. It translates to CASSPGTYEQYF.

There are a few counts of this clone. The chain carries TRBV27 and TRBJ1-5, with 7 positions matching TRBD1. The CDR3 loop spans 15 amino acids. Germline V gene lookup returns CDR1 MNHEY and CDR2 SMNVEV (reference sequence). V lost 6 bases, J lost 3 bases, and 8 bases stayed unmatched. CDR3 loop: CASRELGQPNQPQHF. The CDR3 DNA is TGTGCCAGCAGGGAATTGGGACAGCCCAATCAGCCCCAGCATTTT.

The J gene is TRBJ1-5, the V gene TRBV27; 7 positions agree with TRBD1. J was trimmed by 3 bases and V by 5 bases; bases with no gene match: 7. Germline assignment: CDR1 MNHEY and CDR2 SMNVEV (reference sequence). CDR3 length equals 15 residues. CDR3 amino acids: CASSLQGINNQPQHF. As DNA, the CDR3 is TGTGCCAGCAGTCTACAGGGGATCAACAATCAGCCCCAGCATTTT.

The CDR3 sequence: CASSLQGANTEAFF. DNA of the CDR3: TGTGCCAGCAGCTTACAGGGGGCGAACACTGAAGCTTTCTTT. The chain is built from TRBV7-8 and TRBJ1-1; 8 nucleotides align to TRBD1. This CDR3 has 14 residues. In germline, CDR1 is SGHVS, CDR2 FQNEAQ. Unmatched junction bases numbered 0, after V lost 2 bases and J lost 1 base.

This chain connects TRBV7-2 to TRBJ1-2; D may be TRBD1 (5 bases). Germline V gene data show CDR1 as SGHTA and CDR2 as FQGNSA. The V end lost 1 base, the J end lost 4 bases, and 10 bases lay between the germline ends. The CDR3 is 14 residues long. In nucleotides, the CDR3 is TGTGCCAGCAGCTTAGATTCAGGGCCCTATGGCTACACCTTC. It codes for CASSLDSGPYGYTF.

The genes are TRBV27 and TRBJ2-4; tentatively, D is TRBD2 (5 bases). Germline-derived CDR1 and CDR2 are MNHEY and SMNVEV (reference sequence). The CDR3 is 13 residues long. Trimming shortened V by 9 bases and J by 0 bases, and 9 bases separated the two germline ends. The CDR3 coding sequence is TGTGCCAGGCCGGGAATAGCCAAAAACATTCAGTACTTC. Its protein is CARPGIAKNIQYF.